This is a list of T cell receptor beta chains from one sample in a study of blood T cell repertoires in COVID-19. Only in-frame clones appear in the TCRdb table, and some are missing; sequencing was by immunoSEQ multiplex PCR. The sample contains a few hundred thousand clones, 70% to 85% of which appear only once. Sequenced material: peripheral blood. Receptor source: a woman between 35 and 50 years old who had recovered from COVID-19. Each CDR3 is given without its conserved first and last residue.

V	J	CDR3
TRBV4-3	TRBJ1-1	ASSQDPDREAF
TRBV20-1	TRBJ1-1	SARKIPEAF
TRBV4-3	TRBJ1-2	ASSQDQGSVYGYT
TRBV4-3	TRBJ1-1	ASSQEWRKSEAF
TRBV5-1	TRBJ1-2	ASSPRQLNYGYT
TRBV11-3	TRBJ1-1	ASSSRGWNTEAF
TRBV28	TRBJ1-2	ASSLLTRNYGYT
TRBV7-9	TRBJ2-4	ASSSSPGVAKNIQY
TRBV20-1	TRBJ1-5	SASSGWGTGNDQPQH
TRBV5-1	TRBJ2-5	ASSLAAGAVETQY
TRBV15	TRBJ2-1	ATSARGSGEQF
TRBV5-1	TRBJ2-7	ASSSQGLYEQY
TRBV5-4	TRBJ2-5	ASSLVGGETQY
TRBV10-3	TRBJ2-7	AISESDSTYEQY
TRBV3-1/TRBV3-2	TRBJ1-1	ASSQGKNKRQNTEAF
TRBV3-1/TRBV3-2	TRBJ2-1	ASSPLAGGHDEQF
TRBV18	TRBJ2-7	ASSLSSGQDEQY
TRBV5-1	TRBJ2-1	ASSPQSGTVDNEQF
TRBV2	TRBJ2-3	ASNTIRLASFTDTQY
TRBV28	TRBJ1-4	ASSWGQGNEKLF
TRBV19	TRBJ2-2	ASGRGGGLNTGELF
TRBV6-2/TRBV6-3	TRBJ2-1	ASRPQTGQGNNEQF
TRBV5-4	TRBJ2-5	ASRTARASGGQETQY
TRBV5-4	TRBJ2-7	ASGSRGGKGYEQY
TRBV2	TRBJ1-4	ASFNIATNEKLF
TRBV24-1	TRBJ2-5	ATSSSSGELQETQY
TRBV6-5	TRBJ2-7	ASSPGGTGYEQY
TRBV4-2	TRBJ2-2	ASSQGRGAGTGELF
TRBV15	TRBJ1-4	ATSSNQGQYNEKLF
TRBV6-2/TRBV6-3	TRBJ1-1	ASSYNLLVDRNTEAF
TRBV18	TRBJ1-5	ASVGDRNQPQH
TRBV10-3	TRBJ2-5	AIRDREETQY
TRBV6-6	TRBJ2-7	ASRPRGVSYEQY
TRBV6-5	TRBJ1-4	ASSPVLKGEKLF
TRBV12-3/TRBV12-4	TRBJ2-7	ASSRAGTHEQY
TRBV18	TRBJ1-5	ASSTGDQPQH
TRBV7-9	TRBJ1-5	ASSLGGGETQPQH
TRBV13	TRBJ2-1	ASSGPREPSGDEQF
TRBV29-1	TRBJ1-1	SVEGVRQGNTEAF
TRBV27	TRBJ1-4	ASSSSGEKLF
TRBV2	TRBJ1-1	ASSVLNEPDTEAF
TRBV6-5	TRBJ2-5	ASRGTGLNQETQY
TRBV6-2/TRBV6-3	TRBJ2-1	ASSYSGERSEQF
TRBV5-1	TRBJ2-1	ASSLVLTNNEQF
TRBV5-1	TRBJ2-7	ASSFFSRGTYEQY